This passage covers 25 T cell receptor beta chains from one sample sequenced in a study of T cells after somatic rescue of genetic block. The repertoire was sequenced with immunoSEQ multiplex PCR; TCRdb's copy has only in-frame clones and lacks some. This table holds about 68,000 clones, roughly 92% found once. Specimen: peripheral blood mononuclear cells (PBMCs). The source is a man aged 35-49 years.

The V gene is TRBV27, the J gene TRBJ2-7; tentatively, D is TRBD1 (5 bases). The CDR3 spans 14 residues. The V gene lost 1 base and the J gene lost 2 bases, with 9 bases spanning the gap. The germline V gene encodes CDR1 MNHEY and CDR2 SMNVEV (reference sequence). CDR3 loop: CASSLFPGPYEQYF. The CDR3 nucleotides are TGTGCCAGCAGTTTATTTCCAGGGCCCTACGAGCAGTACTTC.

CDR3 residues: CASSLAQTPGNTIYF. In DNA, the CDR3 is TGCGCCAGCAGCTTGGCCCAGACGCCGGGAAACACCATATATTTT. J is TRBJ1-3 and V is TRBV5-1; D uncertain. This CDR3 is 15 amino acids long. Germline CDR1 reads SGHRS; CDR2 reads YFSETQ. Trimming took off 0 bases at V and 4 bases at J, with 11 bases between the two ends.

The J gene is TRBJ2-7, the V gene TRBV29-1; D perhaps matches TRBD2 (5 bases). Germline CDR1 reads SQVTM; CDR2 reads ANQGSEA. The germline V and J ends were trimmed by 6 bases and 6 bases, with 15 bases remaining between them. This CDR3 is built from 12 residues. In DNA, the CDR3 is TGCAGCGTCGGGAATACGGCAGCCGAGCAGTACTTC. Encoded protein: CSVGNTAAEQYF.

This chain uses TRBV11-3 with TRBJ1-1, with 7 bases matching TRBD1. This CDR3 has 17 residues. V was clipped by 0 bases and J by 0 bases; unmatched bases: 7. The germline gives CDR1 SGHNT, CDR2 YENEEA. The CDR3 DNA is TGTGCCAGCAGCTTAGAAGACAGGGAGACACTGAACACTGAAGCTTTCTTT. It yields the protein CASSLEDRETLNTEAFF.

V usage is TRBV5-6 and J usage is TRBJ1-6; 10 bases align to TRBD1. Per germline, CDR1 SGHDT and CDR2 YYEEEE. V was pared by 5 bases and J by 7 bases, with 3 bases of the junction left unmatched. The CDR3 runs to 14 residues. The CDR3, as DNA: TGTGCCAGCAGGGGACAGGGGACAAATTCACCCCTCCACTTT. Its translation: CASRGQGTNSPLHF.

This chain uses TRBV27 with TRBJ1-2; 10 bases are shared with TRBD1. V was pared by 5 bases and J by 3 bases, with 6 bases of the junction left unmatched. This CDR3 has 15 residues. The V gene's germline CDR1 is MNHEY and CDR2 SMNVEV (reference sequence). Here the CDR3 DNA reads TGTGCCAGCAGTACTACCGGGACAGGGGACTATGGCTACACCTTC. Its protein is CASSTTGTGDYGYTF.

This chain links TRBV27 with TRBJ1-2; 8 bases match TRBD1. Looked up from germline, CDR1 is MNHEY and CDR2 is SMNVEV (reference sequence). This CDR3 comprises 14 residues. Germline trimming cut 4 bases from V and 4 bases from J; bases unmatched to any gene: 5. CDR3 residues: CASSWRTGSYGYTF. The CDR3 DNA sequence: TGTGCCAGCAGTTGGCGGACAGGGTCCTATGGCTACACCTTC.

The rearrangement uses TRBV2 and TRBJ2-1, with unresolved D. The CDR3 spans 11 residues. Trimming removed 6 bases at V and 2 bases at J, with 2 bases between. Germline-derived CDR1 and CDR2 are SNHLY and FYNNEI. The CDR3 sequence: CASSPYNEQFF. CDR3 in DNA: TGTGCCAGCAGCCCCTACAATGAGCAGTTCTTC.

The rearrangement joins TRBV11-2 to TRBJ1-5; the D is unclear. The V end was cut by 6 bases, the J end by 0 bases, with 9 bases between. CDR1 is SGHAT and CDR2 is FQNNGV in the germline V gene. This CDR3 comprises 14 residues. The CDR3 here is CASSWTDSNQPQHF. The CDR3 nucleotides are TGTGCCAGCAGTTGGACGGATAGCAATCAGCCCCAGCATTTT.

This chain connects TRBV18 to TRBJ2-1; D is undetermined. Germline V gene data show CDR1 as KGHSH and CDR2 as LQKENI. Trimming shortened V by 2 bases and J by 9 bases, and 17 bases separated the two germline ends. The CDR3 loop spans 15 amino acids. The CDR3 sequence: CASSPVQQARSEQFF. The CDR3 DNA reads TGTGCCAGCTCACCAGTCCAGCAAGCCCGTAGTGAGCAGTTCTTC. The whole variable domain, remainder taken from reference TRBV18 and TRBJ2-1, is NAGVMQNPRHLVRRRGQEARLRCSPMKGHSHVYWYRQLPEEGLKFMVYLQKENIIDESGMPKERFSAEFPKEGPSILRIQQVVRGDSAAYFCASSPVQQARSEQFFGPGTRLTVL.

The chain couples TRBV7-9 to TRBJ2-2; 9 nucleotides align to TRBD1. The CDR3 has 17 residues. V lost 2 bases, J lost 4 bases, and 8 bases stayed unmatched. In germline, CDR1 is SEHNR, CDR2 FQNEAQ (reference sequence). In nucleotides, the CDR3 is TGTGCCAGCAGCTTAAGGCCGGGACAGGGACTCACCGGGGAGCTGTTTTTT. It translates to CASSLRPGQGLTGELFF.

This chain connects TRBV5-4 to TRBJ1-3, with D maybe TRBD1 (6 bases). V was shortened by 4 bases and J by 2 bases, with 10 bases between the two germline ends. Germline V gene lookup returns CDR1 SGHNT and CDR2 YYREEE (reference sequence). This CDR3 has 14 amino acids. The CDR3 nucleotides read TGTGCCAGCAGCCCCAAGGGGGCTGGAAACACCATATATTTT. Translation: CASSPKGAGNTIYF.

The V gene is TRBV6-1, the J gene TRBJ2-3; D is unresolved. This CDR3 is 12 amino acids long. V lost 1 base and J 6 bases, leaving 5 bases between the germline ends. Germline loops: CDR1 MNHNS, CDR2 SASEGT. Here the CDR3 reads CASSEVQDTQYF. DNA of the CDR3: TGTGCCAGCAGTGAAGTCCAGGATACGCAGTATTTT.

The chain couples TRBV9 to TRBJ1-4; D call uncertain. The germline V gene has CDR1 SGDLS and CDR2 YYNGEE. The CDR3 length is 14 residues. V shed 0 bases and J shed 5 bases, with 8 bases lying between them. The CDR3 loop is CASSVGQTNEKLFF. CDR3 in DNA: TGTGCCAGCAGCGTAGGGCAGACGAATGAAAAACTGTTTTTT.

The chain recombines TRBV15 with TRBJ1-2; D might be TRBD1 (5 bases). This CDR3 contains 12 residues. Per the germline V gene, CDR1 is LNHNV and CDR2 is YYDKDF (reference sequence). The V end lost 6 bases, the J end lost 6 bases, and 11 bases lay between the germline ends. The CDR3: CATSRGLDGYTF. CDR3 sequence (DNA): TGTGCCACCAGTAGGGGTTTGGATGGCTACACCTTC.

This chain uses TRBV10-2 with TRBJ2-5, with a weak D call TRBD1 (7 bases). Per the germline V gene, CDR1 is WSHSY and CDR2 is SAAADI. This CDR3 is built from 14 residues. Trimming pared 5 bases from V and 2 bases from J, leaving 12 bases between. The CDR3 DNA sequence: TGCGCCAGCAGTAAGACAGGGAGGCAAGAGACCCAGTACTTC. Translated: CASSKTGRQETQYF.

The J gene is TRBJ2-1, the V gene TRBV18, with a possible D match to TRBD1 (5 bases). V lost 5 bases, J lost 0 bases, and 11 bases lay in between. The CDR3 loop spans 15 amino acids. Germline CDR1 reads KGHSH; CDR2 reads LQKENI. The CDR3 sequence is CASSMETASYNEQFF. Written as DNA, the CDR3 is TGTGCCAGCTCAATGGAGACAGCCTCCTACAATGAGCAGTTCTTC.

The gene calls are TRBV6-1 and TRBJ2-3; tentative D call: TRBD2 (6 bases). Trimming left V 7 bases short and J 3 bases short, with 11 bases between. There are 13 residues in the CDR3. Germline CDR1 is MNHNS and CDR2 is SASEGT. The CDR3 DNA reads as TGTGCCAGCACTCTCGGACTAACAGATACGCAGTATTTT. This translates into CASTLGLTDTQYF.

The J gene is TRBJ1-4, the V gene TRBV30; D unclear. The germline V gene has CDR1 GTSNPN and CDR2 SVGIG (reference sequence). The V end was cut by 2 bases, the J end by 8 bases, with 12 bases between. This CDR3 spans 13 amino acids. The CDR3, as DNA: TGTGCCTGGAGTCACGGGGTGCAGGAAAAACTGTTTTTT. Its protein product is CAWSHGVQEKLFF.

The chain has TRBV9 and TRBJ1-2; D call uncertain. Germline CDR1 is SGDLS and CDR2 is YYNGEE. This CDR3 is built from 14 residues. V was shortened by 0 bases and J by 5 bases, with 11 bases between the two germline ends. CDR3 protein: CASSVAGSGYGYTF. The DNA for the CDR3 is TGTGCCAGCAGCGTAGCTGGGAGTGGGTATGGCTACACCTTC.

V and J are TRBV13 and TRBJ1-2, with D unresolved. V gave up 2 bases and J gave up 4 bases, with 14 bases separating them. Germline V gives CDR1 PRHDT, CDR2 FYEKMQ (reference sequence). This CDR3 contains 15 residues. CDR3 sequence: CASSLSLGVGYGYTF. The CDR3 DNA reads TGTGCCAGCAGCTTAAGTCTCGGGGTCGGCTATGGCTACACCTTC.

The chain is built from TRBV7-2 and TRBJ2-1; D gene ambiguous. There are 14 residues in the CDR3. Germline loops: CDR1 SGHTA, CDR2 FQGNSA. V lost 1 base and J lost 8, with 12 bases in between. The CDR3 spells CASSLVSSSDEQFF. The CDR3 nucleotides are TGTGCCAGCAGCTTAGTATCGAGCAGCGATGAGCAGTTCTTC.

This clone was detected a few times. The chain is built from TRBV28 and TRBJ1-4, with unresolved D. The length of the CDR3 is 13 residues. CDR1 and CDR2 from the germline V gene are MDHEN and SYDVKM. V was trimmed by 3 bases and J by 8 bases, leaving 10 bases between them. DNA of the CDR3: TGTGCCAGCAGTTTTCCCTTCGACGAAAAACTGTTTTTT. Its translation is CASSFPFDEKLFF.

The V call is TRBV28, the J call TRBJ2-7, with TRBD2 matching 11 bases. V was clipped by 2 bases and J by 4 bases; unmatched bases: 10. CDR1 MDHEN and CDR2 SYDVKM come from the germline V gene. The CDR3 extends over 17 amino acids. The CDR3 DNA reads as TGTGCCAGCAGTTTAGTGTCTCCGGGACTAGCGGATTACGAGCAGTACTTC. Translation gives CASSLVSPGLADYEQYF. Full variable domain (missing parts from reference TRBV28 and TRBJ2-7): DVKVTQSSRYLVKRTGEKVFLECVQDMDHENMFWYRQDPGLGLRLIYFSYDVKMKEKGDIPEGYSVSREKKERFSLILESASTNQTSMYLCASSLVSPGLADYEQYFGPGTRLTVT.

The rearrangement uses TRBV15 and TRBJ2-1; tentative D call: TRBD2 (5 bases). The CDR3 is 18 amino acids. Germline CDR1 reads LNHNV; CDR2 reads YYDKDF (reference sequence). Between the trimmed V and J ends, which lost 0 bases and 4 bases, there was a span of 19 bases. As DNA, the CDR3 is TGTGCCACCAGCAGAGATTTAGGCGCGGGCGCCGTGTACAATGAGCAGTTCTTC. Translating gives CATSRDLGAGAVYNEQFF.